A selection of T cell receptor beta chains follows, all from one sample in a study of CD8 T cells in ankylosing spondylitis. TCRdb reprocessed the 5' RACE reads via MiXCR and lists one record per CDR3 protein. The sample yields 250,000 to 400,000 distinct CDR3 sequences, more than 9% seen once. Sequencing was performed on blood, either unsorted or a sorted T cell fraction (not recorded which). The receptors stem from a female donor with ankylosing spondylitis or in good health (not recorded which). Each CDR3 is given with its conserved first and last residue. Fields, in order: J gene, V gene, clone size, D gene, CDR3 protein, CDR3 DNA. A D gene is named only where the DNA matches it firmly. The listing skips clone size in some rows; elsewhere it reads once, few, many or a size class.

TRBJ2-1 TRBV3-1 many TRBD2 CASSQRGVYNEQFF TGTGCCAGCAGCCAGCGGGGGGTCTACAATGAGCAGTTCTTC
TRBJ2-7 TRBV11-2 many . CASTSRVRGATTGEQYF TGTGCCAGCACCTCTCGGGTTAGAGGAGCGACGACGGGCGAGCAGTACTTC
TRBJ2-1 TRBV20-1 few . CSAPGGSRNEQFF TGCAGTGCTCCTGGGGGTTCTCGCAATGAGCAGTTCTTC
TRBJ1-1 TRBV5-1 few . CASTLTVTNTEAFF TGCGCCAGCACCCTTACCGTTACGAACACTGAAGCTTTCTTT
TRBJ1-1 TRBV3-1 few TRBD1 CASSWTGGDTEAFF TGTGCCAGCAGCTGGACAGGGGGTGACACTGAAGCTTTCTTT
TRBJ2-7 TRBV20-1 . . CSASPTSYEQYF TGCAGTGCTAGTCCTACATCCTACGAGCAGTACTTC
TRBJ2-7 TRBV6-2/TRBV6-3 many . CASTTHSPVREQYF TGTGCCAGCACCACTCACTCCCCGGTGCGCGAGCAGTACTTC
TRBJ1-1 TRBV2 many . CASSDRQTDTEAFF TGTGCCAGCAGTGATCGACAGACAGACACTGAAGCTTTCTTT
TRBJ2-3 TRBV20-1 many TRBD2 CSATIGGGATDTQYF TGCAGTGCCACGATTGGCGGGGGGGCCACAGATACGCAGTATTTT
TRBJ2-7 TRBV11-2 . . CASSLDLTSREQYF TGTGCCAGCAGCTTAGATTTAACTAGCCGGGAGCAGTACTTC
TRBJ2-7 TRBV12-3/TRBV12-4 many TRBD1 CASSLALTRTGTDEQYF TGTGCCAGCAGTTTAGCGCTAACCCGGACAGGGACGGACGAGCAGTACTTC
TRBJ2-3 TRBV27 few . CASSHEHSSTDTQYF TGTGCCAGCAGCCACGAGCATTCTAGCACAGATACGCAGTATTTT